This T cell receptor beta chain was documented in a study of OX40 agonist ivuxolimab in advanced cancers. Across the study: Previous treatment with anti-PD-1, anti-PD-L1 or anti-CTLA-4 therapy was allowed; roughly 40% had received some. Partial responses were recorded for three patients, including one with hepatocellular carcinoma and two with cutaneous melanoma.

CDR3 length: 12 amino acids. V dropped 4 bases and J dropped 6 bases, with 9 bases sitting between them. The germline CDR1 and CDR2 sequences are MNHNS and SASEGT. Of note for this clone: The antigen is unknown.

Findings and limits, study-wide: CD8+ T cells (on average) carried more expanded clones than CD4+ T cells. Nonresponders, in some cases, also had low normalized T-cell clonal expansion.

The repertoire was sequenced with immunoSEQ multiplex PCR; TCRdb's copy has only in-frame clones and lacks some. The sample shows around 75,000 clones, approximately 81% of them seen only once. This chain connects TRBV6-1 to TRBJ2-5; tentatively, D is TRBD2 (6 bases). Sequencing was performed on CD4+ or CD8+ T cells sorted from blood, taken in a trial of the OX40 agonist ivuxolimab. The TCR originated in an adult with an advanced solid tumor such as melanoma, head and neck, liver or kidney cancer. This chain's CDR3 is CASSGGGKTQYF. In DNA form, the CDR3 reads TGTGCCAGCAGTGGTGGGGGGAAGACCCAGTACTTC.